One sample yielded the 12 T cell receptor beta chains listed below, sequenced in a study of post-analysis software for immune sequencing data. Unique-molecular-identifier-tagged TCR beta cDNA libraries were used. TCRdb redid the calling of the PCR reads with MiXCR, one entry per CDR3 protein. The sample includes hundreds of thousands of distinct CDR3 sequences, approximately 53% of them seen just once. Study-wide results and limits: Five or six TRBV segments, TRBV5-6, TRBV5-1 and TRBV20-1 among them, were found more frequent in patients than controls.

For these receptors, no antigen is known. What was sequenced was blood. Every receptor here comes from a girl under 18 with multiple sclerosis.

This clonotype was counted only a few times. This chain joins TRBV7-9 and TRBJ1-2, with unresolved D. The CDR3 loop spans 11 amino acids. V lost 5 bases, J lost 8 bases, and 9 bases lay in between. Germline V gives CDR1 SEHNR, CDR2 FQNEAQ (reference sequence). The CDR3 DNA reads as TGTGCCAGCAGCCGAGTTAAGGGCTACACCTTC. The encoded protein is CASSRVKGYTF. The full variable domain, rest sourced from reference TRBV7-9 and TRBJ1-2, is DTGVSQNPRHKITKRGQNVTFRCDPISEHNRLYWYRQTLGQGPEFLTYFQNEAQLEKSRLLSDRFSAERPKGSFSTLEIQRTEQGDSAMYLCASSRVKGYTFGSGTRLTVV.

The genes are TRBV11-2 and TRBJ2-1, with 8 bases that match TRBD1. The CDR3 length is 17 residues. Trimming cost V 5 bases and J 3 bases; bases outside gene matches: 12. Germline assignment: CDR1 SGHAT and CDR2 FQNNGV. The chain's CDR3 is CASSRPPGQANYNEQFF. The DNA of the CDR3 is TGTGCCAGCAGCAGGCCGCCGGGACAGGCCAACTACAATGAGCAGTTCTTC.

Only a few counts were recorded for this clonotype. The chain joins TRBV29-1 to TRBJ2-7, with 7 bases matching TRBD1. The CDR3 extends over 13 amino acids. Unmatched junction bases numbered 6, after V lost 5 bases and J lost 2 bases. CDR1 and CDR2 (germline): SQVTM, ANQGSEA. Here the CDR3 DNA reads TGCAGCGTTTCCCGGCAGGGGGCCTACGAGCAGTACTTC. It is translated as CSVSRQGAYEQYF.

The CDR3 DNA reads TGCAGTGCTCTTCCGGGACAGGGGGGCCCAACTATAGCCAAAAACATTCAGTACTTC. It encodes CSALPGQGGPTIAKNIQYF. V gene TRBV20-1 combines with J gene TRBJ2-4, with 11 nucleotides matching TRBD1. The CDR3 length is 19 residues. After removal of 5 bases from V and 0 bases from J, the junction contained 15 bases not matched to a gene. CDR1 and CDR2 (germline): DFQATT, SNEGSKA (reference sequence).

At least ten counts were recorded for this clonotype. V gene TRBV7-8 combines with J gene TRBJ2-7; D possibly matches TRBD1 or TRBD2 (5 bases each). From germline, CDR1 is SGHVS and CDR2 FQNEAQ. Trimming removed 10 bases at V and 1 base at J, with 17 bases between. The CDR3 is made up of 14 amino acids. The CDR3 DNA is TGTGCCACTTCACCCCGGGACGGTTCCTACGAGCAGTACTTC. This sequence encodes CATSPRDGSYEQYF.

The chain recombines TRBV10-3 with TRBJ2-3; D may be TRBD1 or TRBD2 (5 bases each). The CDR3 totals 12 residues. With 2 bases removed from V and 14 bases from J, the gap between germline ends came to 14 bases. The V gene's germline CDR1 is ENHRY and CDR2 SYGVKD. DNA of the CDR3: TGTGCCATCAGTGAGACCGGGACCCTGCCGTATTTT. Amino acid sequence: CAISETGTLPYF.

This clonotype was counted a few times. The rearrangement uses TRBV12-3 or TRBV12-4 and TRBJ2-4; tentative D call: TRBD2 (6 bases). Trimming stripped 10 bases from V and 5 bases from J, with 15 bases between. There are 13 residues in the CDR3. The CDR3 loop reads CATTREVENIQYF. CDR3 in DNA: TGTGCCACCACCAGGGAGGTCGAAAACATTCAGTACTTC.

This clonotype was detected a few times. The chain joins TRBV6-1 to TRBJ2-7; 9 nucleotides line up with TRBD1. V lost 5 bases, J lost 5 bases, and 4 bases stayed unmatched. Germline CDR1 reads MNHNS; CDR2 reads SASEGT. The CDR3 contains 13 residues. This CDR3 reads CASSRTGVHEQYF. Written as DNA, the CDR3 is TGTGCCAGCAGTCGGACAGGGGTCCACGAGCAGTACTTC.

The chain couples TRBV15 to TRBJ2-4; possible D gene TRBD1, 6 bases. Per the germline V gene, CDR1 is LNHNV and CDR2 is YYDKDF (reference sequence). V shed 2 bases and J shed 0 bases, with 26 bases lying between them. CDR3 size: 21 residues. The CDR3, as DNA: TGTGCCACCAGCAGATTCAAAAACCCGCGGACAGACCTACTAGCCAAAAACATTCAGTACTTC. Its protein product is CATSRFKNPRTDLLAKNIQYF.

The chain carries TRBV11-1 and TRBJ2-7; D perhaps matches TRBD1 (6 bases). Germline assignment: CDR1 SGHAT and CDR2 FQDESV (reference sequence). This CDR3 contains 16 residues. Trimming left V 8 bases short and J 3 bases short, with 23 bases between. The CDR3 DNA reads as TGTGCCAGCGGACAGATCCAGGGATACCAAATCTACGAGCAGTACTTC. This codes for CASGQIQGYQIYEQYF. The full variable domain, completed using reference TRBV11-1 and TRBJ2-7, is EAEVAQSPRYKITEKSQAVAFWCDPISGHATLYWYRQILGQGPELLVQFQDESVVDDSQLPKDRFSAERLKGVDSTLKIQPAELGDSAMYLCASGQIQGYQIYEQYFGPGTRLTVT.

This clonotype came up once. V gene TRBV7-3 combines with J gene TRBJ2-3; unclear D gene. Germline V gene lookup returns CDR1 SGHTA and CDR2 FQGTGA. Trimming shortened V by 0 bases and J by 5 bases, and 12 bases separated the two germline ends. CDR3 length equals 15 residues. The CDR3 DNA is TGTGCCAGCAGCTTAACTCTCCTTTCTCAAGATACGCAGTATTTT. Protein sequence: CASSLTLLSQDTQYF.

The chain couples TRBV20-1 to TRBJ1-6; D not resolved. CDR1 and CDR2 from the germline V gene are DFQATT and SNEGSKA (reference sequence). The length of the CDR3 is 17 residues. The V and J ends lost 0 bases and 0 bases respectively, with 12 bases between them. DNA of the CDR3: TGCAGTGCTAGAGATTGGGGAATCAGCTCCTATAATTCACCCCTCCACTTT. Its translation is CSARDWGISSYNSPLHF.